This is a list of T cell receptor beta chains from one sample in a study of regulatory T cells in long-lasting Graves disease. TCRdb called the multiplex PCR reads again in MiXCR, with one record for every CDR3 protein. The repertoire holds 350,000 to 500,000 distinct CDR3 sequences, around a fifth seen once, with roughly an eighth in the top ten. The sequencing here drew on peripheral blood mononuclear cells (PBMCs), taken when the disease was refractory, from a patient treated with antithyroid drugs. The receptors were gathered from a female donor with Graves disease. Each CDR3 is given with its conserved first and last residue. The D gene is left open where the match is weak. Some rows mark clone size as missing; the rest say once, few, many or name a class of expanded clone.

clone_size	v_call	j_call	d_call	cdr3_aa	cdr3_nt
.	TRBV5-1	TRBJ2-3	.	CASSLPGRSTDTQYF	TGCGCCAGCAGCTTACCGGGACGCAGCACAGATACGCAGTATTTT
.	TRBV28	TRBJ1-1	.	CASSPINTEAFF	TGTGCCAGCAGTCCTATCAACACTGAAGCTTTCTTT
many	TRBV27	TRBJ1-4	TRBD1	CASSFLGTGNEKLFF	TGTGCCAGCAGTTTCCTAGGGACAGGGAATGAAAAACTGTTTTTT
many	TRBV2	TRBJ2-5	.	CASSNRQAPKETQYF	TGTGCCAGCAGTAATCGACAGGCGCCTAAAGAGACCCAGTACTTC
.	TRBV6-1	TRBJ2-5	.	CASSEAGRLETQYF	TGTGCCAGCAGTGAAGCGGGCAGGTTAGAGACCCAGTACTTC
few	TRBV30	TRBJ2-5	TRBD2	CAWSVGTSGSYF	TGTGCCTGGAGTGTAGGGACTAGCGGGAGTTACTTC
.	TRBV24-1	TRBJ2-2	.	CATSAPRVGTGELFF	TGTGCCACCAGTGCACCGAGAGTGGGGACCGGGGAGCTGTTTTTT
few	TRBV4-1	TRBJ1-5	.	CASSQEGSGRQPQHF	TGCGCCAGCAGCCAAGAGGGATCCGGGAGGCAGCCCCAGCATTTT
.	TRBV30	TRBJ1-5	.	CAWSRAQNQPQHF	TGTGCCTGGAGTAGGGCGCAAAATCAGCCCCAGCATTTT
many	TRBV6-1	TRBJ2-7	.	CASGDPPVDSEQYF	TGTGCCAGCGGAGACCCTCCGGTCGACTCCGAGCAGTACTTC
.	TRBV6-2/TRBV6-3	TRBJ2-2	TRBD1	CASTDRGSGELFF	TGTGCCAGCACCGACAGGGGGTCCGGGGAGCTGTTTTTT
.	TRBV20-1	TRBJ1-2	.	CSARPEFYGYTF	TGCAGTGCTCGACCAGAATTCTATGGCTACACCTTC
few	TRBV6-2/TRBV6-3	TRBJ1-1	.	CASREQAVPTEAFF	TGTGCCAGCAGGGAACAGGCAGTCCCCACTGAAGCTTTCTTT